This T cell receptor beta chain was sequenced in a study of cytomegalovirus exposure and HLA in healthy donors. As for this clone: Its specificity is not known.

The V and J ends lost 6 bases and 2 bases, in that order; junction bases with no gene match: 1. CDR3 length: 13 residues. Germline V gene data show CDR1 as SGHAT and CDR2 as FQNNGV. Vbeta (60) and Jbeta (13) primers were used in the PCR. Per the study methods: The count from a later analysis was tens of millions of unique TCR beta chains, 9.5 million to 13 million of them shared. Libraries were prepared by immunoSEQ multiplex PCR; TCRdb keeps only in-frame clonotypes and omits some of them. That table gives V, J and clone size, and the DNA gave D and trimming. The data hold 150,000 to 200,000 clones, with roughly 84% observed a single time. Whole-study results and caveats: Earlier results showed most TCR beta V segments being productive about 90% or about 30% of the time. Per published reports, the classifier diagnosed cytomegalovirus status with high specificity and sensitivity.

The sequenced sample was PBMCs. The chain uses TRBV11-2 and TRBJ1-2; 9 positions agree with TRBD1. This receptor was obtained from a man in his late teens or twenties in good health and CMV-seropositive. In DNA form, the CDR3 reads TGTGCCAGCAGTGGGACAGGGAACTATGGCTACACCTTC. Amino acid sequence: CASSGTGNYGYTF.